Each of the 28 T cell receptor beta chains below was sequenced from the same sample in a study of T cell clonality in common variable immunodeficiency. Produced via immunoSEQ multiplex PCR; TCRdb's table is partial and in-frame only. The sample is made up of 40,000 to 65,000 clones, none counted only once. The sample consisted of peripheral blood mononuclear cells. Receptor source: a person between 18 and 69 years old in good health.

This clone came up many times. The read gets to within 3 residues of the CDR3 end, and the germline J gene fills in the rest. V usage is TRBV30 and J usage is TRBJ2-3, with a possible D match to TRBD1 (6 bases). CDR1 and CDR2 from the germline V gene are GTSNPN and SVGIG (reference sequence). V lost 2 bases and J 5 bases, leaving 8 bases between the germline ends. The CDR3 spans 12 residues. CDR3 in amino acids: CAWSRRGDTQYF. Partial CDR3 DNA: TGTGCCTGGAGTCGCAGGGGAGATACG.

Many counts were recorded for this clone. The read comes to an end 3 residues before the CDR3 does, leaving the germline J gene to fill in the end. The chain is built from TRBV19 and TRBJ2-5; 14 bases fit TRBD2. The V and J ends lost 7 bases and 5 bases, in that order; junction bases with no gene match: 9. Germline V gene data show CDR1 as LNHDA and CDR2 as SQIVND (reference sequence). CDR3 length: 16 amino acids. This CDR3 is CASTTTSGRAGETQYF. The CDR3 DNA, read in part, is TGTGCCAGTACTACGACTAGCGGGAGGGCCGGGGAGACC.

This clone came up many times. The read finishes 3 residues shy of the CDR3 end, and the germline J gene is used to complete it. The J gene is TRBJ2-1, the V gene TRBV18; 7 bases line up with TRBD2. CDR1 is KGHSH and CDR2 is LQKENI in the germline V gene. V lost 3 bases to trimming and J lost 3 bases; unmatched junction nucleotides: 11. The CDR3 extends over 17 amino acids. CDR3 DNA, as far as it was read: TGTGCCAGCTCACCGCCCGTAGGCGGGAGTGGCTACAATGAG. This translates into CASSPPVGGSGYNE. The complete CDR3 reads CASSPPVGGSGYNEQFF.

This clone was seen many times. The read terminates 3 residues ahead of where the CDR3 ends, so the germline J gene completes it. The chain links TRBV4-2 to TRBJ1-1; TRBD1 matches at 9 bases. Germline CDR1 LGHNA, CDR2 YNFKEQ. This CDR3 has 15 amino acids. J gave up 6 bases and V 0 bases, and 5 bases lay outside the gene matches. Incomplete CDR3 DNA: TGTGCCAGCAGCCAAGATGGGACAGGGTTATCTGAA. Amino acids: CASSQDGTGLSE. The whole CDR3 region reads CASSQDGTGLSEAFF.

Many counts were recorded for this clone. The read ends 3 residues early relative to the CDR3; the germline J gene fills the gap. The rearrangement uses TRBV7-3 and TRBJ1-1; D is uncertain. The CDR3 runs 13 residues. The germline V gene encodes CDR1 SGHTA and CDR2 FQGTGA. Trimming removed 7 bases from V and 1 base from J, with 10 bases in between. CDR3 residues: CASMRGRNTEAFF. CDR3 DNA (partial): TGTGCCAGCATGCGAGGGCGGAACACTGAA.

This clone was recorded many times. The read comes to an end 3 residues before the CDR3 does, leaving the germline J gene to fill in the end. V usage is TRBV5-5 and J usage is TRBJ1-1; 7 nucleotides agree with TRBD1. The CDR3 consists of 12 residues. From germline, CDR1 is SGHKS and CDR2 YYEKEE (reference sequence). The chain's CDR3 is CASSAPGQQAFF. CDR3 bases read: TGTGCCAGCAGCGCGCCGGGACAGCAA. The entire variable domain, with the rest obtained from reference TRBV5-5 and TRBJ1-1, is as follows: DAGVTQSPTHLIKTRGQQVTLRCSPISGHKSVSWYQQVLGQGPQFIFQYYEKEERGRGNFPDRFSARQFPNYSSELNVNALLLGDSALYLCASSAPGQQAFFGQGTRLTVV.

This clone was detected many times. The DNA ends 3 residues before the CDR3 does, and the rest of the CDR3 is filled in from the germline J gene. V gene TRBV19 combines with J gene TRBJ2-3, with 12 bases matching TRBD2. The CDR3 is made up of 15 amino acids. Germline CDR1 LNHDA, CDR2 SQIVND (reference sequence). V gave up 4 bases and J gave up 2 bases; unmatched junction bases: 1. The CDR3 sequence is CASSRTSGNTDTQYF. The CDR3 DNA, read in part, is TGTGCCAGTAGTAGGACTAGCGGGAACACAGATACG.

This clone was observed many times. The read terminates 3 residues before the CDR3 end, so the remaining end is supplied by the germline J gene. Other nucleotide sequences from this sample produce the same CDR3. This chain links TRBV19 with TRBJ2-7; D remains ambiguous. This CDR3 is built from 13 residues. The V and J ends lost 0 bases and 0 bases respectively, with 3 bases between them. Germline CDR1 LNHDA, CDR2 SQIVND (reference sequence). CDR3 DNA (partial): TGTGCCAGTAGTATAGACAACTCCTACGAG. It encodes CASSIDNSYE. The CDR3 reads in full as CASSIDNSYEQYF.

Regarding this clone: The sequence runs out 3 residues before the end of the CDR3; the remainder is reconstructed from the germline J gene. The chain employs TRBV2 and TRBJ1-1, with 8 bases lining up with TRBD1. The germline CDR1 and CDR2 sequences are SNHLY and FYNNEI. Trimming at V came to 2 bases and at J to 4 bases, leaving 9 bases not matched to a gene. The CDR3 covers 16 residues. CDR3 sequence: CASSEPGGYRGTEAFF. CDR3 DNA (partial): TGTGCCAGCAGTGAACCAGGGGGCTATCGAGGCACTGAA.

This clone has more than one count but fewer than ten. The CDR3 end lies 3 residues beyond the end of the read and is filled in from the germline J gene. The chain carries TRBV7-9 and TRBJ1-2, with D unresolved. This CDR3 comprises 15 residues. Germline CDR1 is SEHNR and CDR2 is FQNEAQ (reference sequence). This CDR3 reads CASSFTLAGADTYTF. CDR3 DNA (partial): TGTGCCAGCAGTTTTACTCTAGCGGGAGCAGATACC. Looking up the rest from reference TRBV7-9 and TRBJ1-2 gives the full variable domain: DTGVSQNPRHKITKRGQNVTFRCDPISEHNRLYWYRQTLGQGPEFLTYFQNEAQLEKSRLLSDRFSAERPKGSFSTLEIQRTEQGDSAMYLCASSFTLAGADTYTFGSGTRLTVV.

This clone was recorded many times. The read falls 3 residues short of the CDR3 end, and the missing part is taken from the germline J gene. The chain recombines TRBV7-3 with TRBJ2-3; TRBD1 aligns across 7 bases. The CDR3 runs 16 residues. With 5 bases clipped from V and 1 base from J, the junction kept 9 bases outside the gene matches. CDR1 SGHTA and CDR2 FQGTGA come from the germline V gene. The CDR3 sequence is CASSLGRQGGTDTQYF. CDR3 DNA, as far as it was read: TGTGCCAGCAGCCTAGGCCGACAGGGTGGCACAGATACG.

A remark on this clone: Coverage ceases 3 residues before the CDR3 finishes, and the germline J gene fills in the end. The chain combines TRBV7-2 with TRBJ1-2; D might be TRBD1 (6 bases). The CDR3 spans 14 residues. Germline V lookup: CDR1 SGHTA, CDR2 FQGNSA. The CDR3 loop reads CASSFGGGAYDYTF. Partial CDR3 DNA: TGTGCCAGCAGCTTTGGAGGGGGGGCCTACGAC.

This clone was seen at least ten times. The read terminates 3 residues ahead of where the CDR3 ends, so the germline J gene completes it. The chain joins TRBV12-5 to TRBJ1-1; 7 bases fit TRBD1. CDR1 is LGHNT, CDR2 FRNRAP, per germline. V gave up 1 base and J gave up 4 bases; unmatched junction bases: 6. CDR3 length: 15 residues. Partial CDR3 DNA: TGTGCTAGTGGTTTGGGCGACAGGGCGGGCACTGAA. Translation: CASGLGDRAGTE. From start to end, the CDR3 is CASGLGDRAGTEAFF.

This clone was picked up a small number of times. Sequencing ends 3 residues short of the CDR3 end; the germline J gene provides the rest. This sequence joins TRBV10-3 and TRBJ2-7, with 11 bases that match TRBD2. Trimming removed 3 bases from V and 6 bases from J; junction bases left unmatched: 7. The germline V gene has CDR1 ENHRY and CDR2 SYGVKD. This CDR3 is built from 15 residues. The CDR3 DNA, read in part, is TGTGCCATCAGTGACGGGACTAGCGGACCCCTCGAG. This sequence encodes CAISDGTSGPLE. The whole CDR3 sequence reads CAISDGTSGPLEQYF.

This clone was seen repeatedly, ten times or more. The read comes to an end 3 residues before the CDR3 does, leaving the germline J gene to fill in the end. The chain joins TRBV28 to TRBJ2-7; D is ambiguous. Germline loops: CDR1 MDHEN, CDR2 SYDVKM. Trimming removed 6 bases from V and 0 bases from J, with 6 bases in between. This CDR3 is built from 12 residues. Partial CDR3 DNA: TGTGCCAGCAGCTTCAGCTCCTACGAG. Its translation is CASSFSSYE. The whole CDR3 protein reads CASSFSSYEQYF.

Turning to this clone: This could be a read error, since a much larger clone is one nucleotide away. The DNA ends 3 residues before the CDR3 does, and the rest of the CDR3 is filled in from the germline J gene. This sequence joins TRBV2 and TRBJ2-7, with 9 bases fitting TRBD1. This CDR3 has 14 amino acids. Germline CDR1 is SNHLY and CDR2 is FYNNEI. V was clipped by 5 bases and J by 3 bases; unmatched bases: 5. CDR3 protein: CASSPGTGYYEQYF. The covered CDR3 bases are TGTGCCAGCAGTCCCGGGACAGGGTACTACGAG.

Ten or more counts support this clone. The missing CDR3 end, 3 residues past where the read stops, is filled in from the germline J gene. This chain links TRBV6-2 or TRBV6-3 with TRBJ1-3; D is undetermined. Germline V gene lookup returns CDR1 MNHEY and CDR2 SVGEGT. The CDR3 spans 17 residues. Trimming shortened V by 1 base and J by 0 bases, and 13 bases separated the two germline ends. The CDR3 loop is CASSYFPPTLSGNTIYF. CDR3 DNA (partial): TGTGCCAGCAGTTACTTCCCGCCAACTCTCTCTGGAAACACC.

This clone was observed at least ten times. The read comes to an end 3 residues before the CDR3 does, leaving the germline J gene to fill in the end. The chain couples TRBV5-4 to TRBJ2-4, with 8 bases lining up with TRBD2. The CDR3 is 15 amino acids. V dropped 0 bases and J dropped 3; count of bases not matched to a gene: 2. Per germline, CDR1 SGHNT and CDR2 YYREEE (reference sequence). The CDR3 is CASSLDGRGKNIQYF. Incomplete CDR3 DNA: TGTGCCAGCAGCTTGGACGGGAGGGGCAAAAACATT.

The CDR3 is CASSYDGTSEQETQYF. CDR3 DNA, as far as it was read: TGTGCCAGCAGTTACGACGGGACTAGCGAACAAGAGACG. This rearrangement joins TRBV6-2 or TRBV6-3 to TRBJ2-3; 10 nucleotides match TRBD2. The CDR3 is cut off 3 residues early in the read; its end comes from the germline J gene. The CDR3 runs 16 residues. Germline CDR1 MNHEY, CDR2 SVGEGT.

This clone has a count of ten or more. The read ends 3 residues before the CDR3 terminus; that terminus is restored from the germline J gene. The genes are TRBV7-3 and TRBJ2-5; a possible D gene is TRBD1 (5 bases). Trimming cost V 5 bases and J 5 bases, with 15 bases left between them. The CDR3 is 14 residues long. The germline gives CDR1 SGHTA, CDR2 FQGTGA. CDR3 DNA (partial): TGTGCCAGCAGCCCCAAGGGGCTAGGGGAGACC. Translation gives CASSPKGLGET. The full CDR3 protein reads CASSPKGLGETQYF.

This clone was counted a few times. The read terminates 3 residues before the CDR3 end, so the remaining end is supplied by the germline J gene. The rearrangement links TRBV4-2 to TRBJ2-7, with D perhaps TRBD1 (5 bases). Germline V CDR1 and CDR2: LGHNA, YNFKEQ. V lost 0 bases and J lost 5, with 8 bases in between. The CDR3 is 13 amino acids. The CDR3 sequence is CASSQERRDEQYF. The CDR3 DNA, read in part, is TGTGCCAGCAGCCAAGAACGCAGGGACGAG.

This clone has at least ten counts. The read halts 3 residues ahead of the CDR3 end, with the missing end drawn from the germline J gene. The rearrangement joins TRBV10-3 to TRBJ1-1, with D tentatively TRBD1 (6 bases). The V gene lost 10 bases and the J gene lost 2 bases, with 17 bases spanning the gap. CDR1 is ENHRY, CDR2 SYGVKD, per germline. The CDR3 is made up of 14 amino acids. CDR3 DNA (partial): TGTGCCAGCTGGCCCGGGGGGGGCAACACTGAA. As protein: CASWPGGGNTE. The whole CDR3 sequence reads CASWPGGGNTEAFF.

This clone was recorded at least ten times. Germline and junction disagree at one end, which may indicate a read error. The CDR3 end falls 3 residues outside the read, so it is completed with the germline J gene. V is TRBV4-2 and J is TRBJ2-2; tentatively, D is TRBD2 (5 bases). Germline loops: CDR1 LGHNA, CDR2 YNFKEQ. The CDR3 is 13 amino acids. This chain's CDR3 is CASSQVVGEKLFF. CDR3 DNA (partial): TGCGCCAGCAGCCAAGTAGTCGGGGAAAAG.

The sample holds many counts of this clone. The CDR3 here is CASSISSTVWEVGELFF. The CDR3 bases that were read are TGTGCCAGTAGTATCTCGTCGACAGTTTGGGAAGTGGGGGAG. The gene calls are TRBV19 and TRBJ2-2; the D gene is possibly TRBD1 (5 bases). The read terminates 3 residues ahead of where the CDR3 ends, so the germline J gene completes it. The germline CDR1 and CDR2 sequences are LNHDA and SQIVND (reference sequence). V was cut by 3 bases and J by 8 bases, with 22 bases left in between. The CDR3 length is 17 residues.

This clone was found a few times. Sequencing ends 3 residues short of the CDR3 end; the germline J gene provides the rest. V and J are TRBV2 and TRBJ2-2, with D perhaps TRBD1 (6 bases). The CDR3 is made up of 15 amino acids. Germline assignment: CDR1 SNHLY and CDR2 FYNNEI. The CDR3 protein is CASSEVSGVGEKLFF. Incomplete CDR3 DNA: TGTGCCAGCAGTGAGGTTTCAGGGGTGGGTGAAAAG.

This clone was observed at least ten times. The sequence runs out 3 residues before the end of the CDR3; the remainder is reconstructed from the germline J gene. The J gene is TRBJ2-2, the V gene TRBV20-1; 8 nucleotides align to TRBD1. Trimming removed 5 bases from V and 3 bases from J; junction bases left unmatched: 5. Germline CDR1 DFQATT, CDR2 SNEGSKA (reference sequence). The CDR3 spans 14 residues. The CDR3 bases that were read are TGCAGTGCTCCGGACAGGGTCCACACCGGGGAG. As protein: CSAPDRVHTGE. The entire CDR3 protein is CSAPDRVHTGELFF.

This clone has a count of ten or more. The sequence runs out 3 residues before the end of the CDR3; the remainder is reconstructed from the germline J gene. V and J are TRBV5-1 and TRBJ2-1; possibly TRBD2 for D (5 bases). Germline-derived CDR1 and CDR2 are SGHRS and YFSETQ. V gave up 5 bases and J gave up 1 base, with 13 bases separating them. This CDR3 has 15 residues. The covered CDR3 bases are TGCGCCAGCAGTCCCCTCGGGGTTTCCTACAATGAG. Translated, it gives CASSPLGVSYNE. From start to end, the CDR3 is CASSPLGVSYNEQFF.

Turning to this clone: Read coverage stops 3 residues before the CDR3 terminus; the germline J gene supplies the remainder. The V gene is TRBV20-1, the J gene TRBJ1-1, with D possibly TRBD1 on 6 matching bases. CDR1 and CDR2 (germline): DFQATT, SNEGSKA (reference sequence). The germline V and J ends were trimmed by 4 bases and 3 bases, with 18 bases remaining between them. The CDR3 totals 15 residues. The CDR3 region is CSAKRAGQGYTEAFF. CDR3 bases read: TGCAGTGCTAAAAGAGCTGGGCAGGGGTACACTGAA.